This T cell receptor beta chain comes out of a study of CD8 T cells in Susac syndrome. General study points: The study admitted that it had a relatively small number of individuals in its TCR sequencing and HLA analysis.

TEMRA cells were FACS-enriched, and CD8+ and CD4+ T cells were isolated negatively. Concerning this clonotype itself: Its antigen is unidentified.

RNA totalling about 0.45 to 1 ug underwent reverse transcription with random hexamers. Amplification of TCR beta CDR3 across 54 Vbeta and 13 Jbeta was performed with immunoSEQ multiplex PCR. TCRdb re-called the immunoSEQ multiplex PCR reads with MiXCR, one entry per CDR3 protein. The table records about 120,000 distinct CDR3 sequences, less than 95% of them present only once. The CDR3 loop spans 13 amino acids. The V end lost 9 bases, the J end lost 0 bases, and 9 bases lay between the germline ends. Per the germline V gene, CDR1 is MDHEN and CDR2 is SYDVKM. The material sequenced was CD8+ T cells from PBMCs. The chain links TRBV28 to TRBJ2-1; a possible D gene is TRBD2 (5 bases). The sequence derives from a human donor in good health. The CDR3 bases are TGTGCCAGTCGGGGTAGCTCCTACAATGAGCAGTTCTTC. Protein product: CASRGSSYNEQFF.